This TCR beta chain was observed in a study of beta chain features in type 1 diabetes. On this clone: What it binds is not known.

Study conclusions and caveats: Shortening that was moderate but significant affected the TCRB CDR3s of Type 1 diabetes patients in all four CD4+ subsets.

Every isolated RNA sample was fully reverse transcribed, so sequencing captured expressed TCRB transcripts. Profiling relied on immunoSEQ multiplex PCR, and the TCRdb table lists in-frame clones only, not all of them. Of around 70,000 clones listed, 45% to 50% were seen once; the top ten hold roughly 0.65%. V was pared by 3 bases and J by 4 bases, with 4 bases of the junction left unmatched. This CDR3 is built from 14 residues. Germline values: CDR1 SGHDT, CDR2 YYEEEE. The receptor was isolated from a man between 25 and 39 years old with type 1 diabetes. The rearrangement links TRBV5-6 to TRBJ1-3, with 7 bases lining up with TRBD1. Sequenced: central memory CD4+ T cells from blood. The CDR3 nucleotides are TGTGCCAGCAGCTCCAGGGGGGTCGGAAACACCATATATTTT. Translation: CASSSRGVGNTIYF.